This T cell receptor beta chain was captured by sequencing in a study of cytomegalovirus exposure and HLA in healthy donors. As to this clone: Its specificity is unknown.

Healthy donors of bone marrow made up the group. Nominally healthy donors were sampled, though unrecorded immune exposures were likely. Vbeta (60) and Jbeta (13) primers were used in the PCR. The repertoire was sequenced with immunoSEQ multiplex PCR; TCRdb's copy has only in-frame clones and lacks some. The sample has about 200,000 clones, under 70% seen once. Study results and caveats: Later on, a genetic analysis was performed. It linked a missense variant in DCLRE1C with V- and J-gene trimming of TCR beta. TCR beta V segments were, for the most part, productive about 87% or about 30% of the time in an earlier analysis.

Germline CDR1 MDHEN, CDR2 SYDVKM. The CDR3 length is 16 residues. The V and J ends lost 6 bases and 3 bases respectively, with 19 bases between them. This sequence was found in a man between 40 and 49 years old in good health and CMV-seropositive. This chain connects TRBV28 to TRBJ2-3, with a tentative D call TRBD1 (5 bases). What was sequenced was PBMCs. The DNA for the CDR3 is TGTGCCAGCAGCACCGTACAGGAGCTTTTTACAGATACGCAGTATTTT. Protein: CASSTVQELFTDTQYF.